This TCR beta chain originates from a study of T cell responses to AZD1222 COVID-19 vaccine. Study-wide findings and caveats: Only six people who got AZD1222 tested seropositive at baseline. Clonal diversity was possibly underestimated; the donors were predominantly white British and more often female. Compared with day 0, the breadth and depth of the Spike-specific TCR repertoire rose significantly after two doses of AZD1222.

Trimming left V 6 bases short and J 5 bases short, with 11 bases between. CDR3 length equals 13 residues. The germline CDR1 and CDR2 sequences are MDHEN and SYDVKM. TCRdb keeps only in-frame clones here, not all; method: immunoSEQ multiplex PCR. The sample yields 150,000 to 200,000 clones, about 90% seen once. About this clone: What it binds is unknown.

V is TRBV28 and J is TRBJ2-4; D is unresolved. This TCR derives from an adult who received the AZD1222 COVID-19 vaccine. Specimen: peripheral blood, collected 28 days after the second AZD1222 dose. CDR3 nucleotides: TGTGCCAGCAGCCAAGGAACGGAAAACATTCAGTACTTC. As protein: CASSQGTENIQYF.